This TCR beta chain is drawn from a study of T cells in Graves' hyperthyroidism and ophthalmopathy. Researchers took RNA transcripts and amplified the TCR beta CDR3 regions from them. The study used the HTBI primer set for a first-round RT-PCR of the TCR CDR3. Via MiXCR, TCRdb re-called the multiplex PCR reads, giving one row per CDR3 protein. The sample includes nearly 600,000 distinct CDR3 sequences, around 13% seen only once; the top ten take roughly 6.2%. CDR1 and CDR2 from the germline V gene are MNHEY and SMNVEV (reference sequence). V trimming: 5 bases; J trimming: 3 bases; junction bases outside the gene matches: 11. This CDR3 spans 16 amino acids. This clonotype has a count of ten or more.

The sequencing input was blood. The chain is built from TRBV27 and TRBJ2-7; 9 bases agree with TRBD2. The TCR was taken from a woman aged 25 to 39 with Graves' hyperthyroidism that later progressed to Graves' ophthalmopathy. CDR3 loop: CASSPSSGTSFYEQYF. DNA for the CDR3: TGTGCCAGCAGTCCCTCATCCGGGACTAGCTTCTACGAGCAGTACTTC.